Each of the 17 T cell receptor beta chains below was sequenced from the same sample in a study of persistence of HIV-infected CD4 T cells (dated by TCRdb to 2020 to 2021). Sample treatment or condition, as interpreted from the label and publication: suppressive antiretroviral therapy. Cells were stimulated with anti-CD3/anti-CD28 magnetic beads as a nonspecific positive control representing the CD4+ T cell repertoire. Responding CD4+ T cells were sorted on the basis of upregulation of both CD40 ligand and CD69. The immunoSEQ hsTCRB assay version 4 in survey mode was used to sequence TCRbeta repertoires from genomic DNA. TCRdb stores this immuneACCESS table with in-frame sequences only. Part of the clones is absent; in the studies checked, under half of the shortfall reflects unresolved V genes, and no reason is known for the rest. This sample holds 35,000 to 55,000 clones; approximately 90% were observed only once. Together, the top ten hold around 2% of the sample.

Antigens of these TCRs are unknown. The specimen comprised CD4+ T cells sorted from PBMCs after 18-hour stimulation, sampled from a patient who received antiretroviral therapy. The cell subset or site label on this specimen signifies: CD40L+CD69+ CD4 T cells responding to anti-CD3/anti-CD28 beads, representing the overall repertoire. The source of these receptors is an adult man with HIV who was CMV-seropositive.

This clone has a handful of counts. The rearrangement uses TRBV6-5 and TRBJ1-5; 9 bases fit TRBD1. This CDR3 region has 14 residues. The germline V gene has CDR1 MNHEY and CDR2 SVGAGI. J was trimmed by 7 bases and V by 5 bases; bases with no gene match: 6. The CDR3 loop is CASSLQQGAQPQHF. The DNA of the CDR3 is TGTGCCAGCAGTCTTCAACAGGGGGCCCAGCCCCAGCATTTT.

The chain has TRBV5-4 and TRBJ2-3; 8 bases agree with TRBD2. The CDR3 length is 15 residues. V lost 4 bases to trimming and J lost 3 bases; unmatched junction nucleotides: 7. CDR1 and CDR2 (germline): SGHNT, YYREEE (reference sequence). In DNA, the CDR3 is TGTGCCAGCAGCGCGGGACTAGAAGTGACAGATACGCAGTATTTT. Residues: CASSAGLEVTDTQYF.

The genes are TRBV7-2 and TRBJ2-3; the match to TRBD2 covers 7 bases. The ends lost 5 bases at V and 0 bases at J; junction bases unmatched: 8. CDR1 is SGHTA and CDR2 is FQGNSA in the germline V gene. CDR3 length: 16 amino acids. Here the CDR3 DNA reads TGTGCCAGCAGCAACGGATTTAGCGGGAGCACAGATACGCAGTATTTT. This sequence encodes CASSNGFSGSTDTQYF.

This clone has just a few counts. The V call is TRBV28, the J call TRBJ1-2; TRBD1 matches at 10 bases. The CDR3 has 15 amino acids. CDR1 and CDR2 (germline): MDHEN, SYDVKM. J was trimmed by 5 bases and V by 6 bases; bases with no gene match: 9. The CDR3 is CASSKDRGQIYGYTF. The CDR3 DNA reads TGTGCCAGCAGCAAAGACAGGGGGCAAATTTATGGCTACACCTTC.

The table lists this clone with a count of one. This rearrangement joins TRBV6-5 to TRBJ1-3; 8 bases match TRBD1. The CDR3 has 15 amino acids. Trimming cost V 5 bases and J 2 bases; bases outside gene matches: 5. CDR1 and CDR2 from the germline V gene are MNHEY and SVGAGI. As DNA, the CDR3 is TGTGCCAGCAGTCCACAGGGGGAGGCTGGAAACACCATATATTTT. As protein: CASSPQGEAGNTIYF.

The chain has TRBV9 and TRBJ2-3, with 8 bases fitting TRBD1. Germline V gene data show CDR1 as SGDLS and CDR2 as YYNGEE. The CDR3 contains 16 residues. The V segment lost 2 bases and the J segment 1 base; nucleotides outside the gene matches: 6. In DNA, the CDR3 is TGTGCCAGCAGCGTCCGACAGGGGCGGGGCACAGATACGCAGTATTTT. This encodes CASSVRQGRGTDTQYF.

V usage is TRBV2 and J usage is TRBJ2-6, with 9 positions matching TRBD1. The CDR3 totals 16 residues. Germline loops: CDR1 SNHLY, CDR2 FYNNEI. V was pared by 7 bases and J by 0 bases, with 4 bases of the junction left unmatched. The CDR3 nucleotides are TGTGCCAGCAATTACAGGGGGCACTCTGGGGCCAACGTCCTGACTTTC. This encodes CASNYRGHSGANVLTF. The whole variable domain, remainder taken from reference TRBV2 and TRBJ2-6, is EPEVTQTPSHQVTQMGQEVILRCVPISNHLYFYWYRQILGQKVEFLVSFYNNEISEKSEIFDDQFSVERPDGSNFTLKIRSTKLEDSAMYFCASNYRGHSGANVLTFGAGSRLTVL.

This chain joins TRBV7-9 and TRBJ2-7; 7 bases match TRBD2. Germline V gene sequence: CDR1 SEHNR, CDR2 FQNEAQ (reference sequence). J gave up 0 bases and V 5 bases, and 7 bases lay outside the gene matches. This CDR3 has 15 residues. The CDR3 region has the DNA TGTGCCAGCAGCAAGGCCGGGGGGAGCTCCTACGAGCAGTACTTC. This translates into CASSKAGGSSYEQYF.

This chain joins TRBV5-6 and TRBJ2-2; D is undetermined. Germline lookup yields CDR1 SGHDT and CDR2 YYEEEE. V gave up 4 bases and J gave up 6 bases, with 4 bases separating them. This CDR3 spans 11 amino acids. The CDR3 here is CASSGPGELFF. The CDR3 DNA reads TGTGCCAGCAGCGGCCCCGGGGAGCTGTTTTTT.

The chain recombines TRBV10-3 with TRBJ2-2, with TRBD2 matching over 10 bases. The germline V gene has CDR1 ENHRY and CDR2 SYGVKD. The CDR3 has 16 amino acids. V was pared by 6 bases and J by 2 bases, with 6 bases of the junction left unmatched. This CDR3 reads CAISRAGGRNTGELFF. In DNA, the CDR3 is TGTGCCATCAGCAGAGCGGGGGGGCGTAACACCGGGGAGCTGTTTTTT.

Only a few counts were recorded for this clone. The chain carries TRBV5-1 and TRBJ2-1; D possibly uses TRBD1 or TRBD2 (5 bases each). This CDR3 comprises 15 residues. The germline V gene has CDR1 SGHRS and CDR2 YFSETQ. V dropped 3 bases and J dropped 3 bases, with 13 bases sitting between them. CDR3 in DNA: TGCGCCAGCAGCTATACAGGAGAGGGCTACAATGAGCAGTTCTTC. Amino acid sequence: CASSYTGEGYNEQFF.

CDR3 sequence reads: CASSVIRGIANEQFF. CDR3 nucleotide sequence: TGTGCCAGCAGCGTAATCAGGGGGATCGCCAATGAGCAGTTCTTC. V usage is TRBV11-2 and J usage is TRBJ2-1; 7 positions agree with TRBD1. Unmatched junction bases numbered 10, after V lost 5 bases and J lost 6 bases. This CDR3 has 15 residues. The V gene's germline CDR1 is SGHAT and CDR2 FQNNGV.

In this sample, this clone turned up a few times. The V and J genes are TRBV19 and TRBJ1-2; TRBD1 is a possible D gene (5 bases). Germline CDR1 and CDR2: LNHDA and SQIVND (reference sequence). With 6 bases removed from V and 4 bases from J, the gap between germline ends came to 15 bases. This CDR3 has 14 amino acids. CDR3 DNA sequence: TGTGCCAGTAGGGACACAGGTGGCGTCTATGGCTACACCTTC. Amino acids: CASRDTGGVYGYTF.

V and J are TRBV9 and TRBJ2-2, with TRBD2 as a possible D gene (6 bases). The CDR3 covers 15 residues. The germline V gene has CDR1 SGDLS and CDR2 YYNGEE. With 5 bases removed from V and 0 bases from J, the gap between germline ends came to 11 bases. This CDR3 reads CASSPTSTNTGELFF. CDR3 coding DNA: TGTGCCAGCAGTCCCACTAGCACGAACACCGGGGAGCTGTTTTTT.

This clone was seen just once. The rearrangement joins TRBV6-5 to TRBJ2-3, with a weak D call TRBD2 (6 bases). The CDR3 covers 14 residues. Germline V gene data show CDR1 as MNHEY and CDR2 as SVGAGI. V was shortened by 2 bases and J by 1 base, with 7 bases between the two germline ends. The CDR3 region has the DNA TGTGCCAGCAGTTACCGGAGGGGCACAGATACGCAGTATTTT. Translated, it gives CASSYRRGTDTQYF.

This clone was detected once. This chain joins TRBV20-1 and TRBJ1-3, with D hard to call. CDR1 DFQATT and CDR2 SNEGSKA come from the germline V gene (reference sequence). V was clipped by 5 bases and J by 4 bases, with 6 bases between them. The CDR3 contains 11 residues. CDR3 protein: CSAQIGNTIYF. The CDR3 DNA is TGCAGTGCTCAGATCGGAAACACCATATATTTT.

The J gene is TRBJ2-3, the V gene TRBV10-2; weak D call: TRBD2 (5 bases). V lost 6 bases and J 0 bases, leaving 25 bases between the germline ends. Germline CDR1 WSHSY, CDR2 SAAADI. There are 19 residues in the CDR3. DNA of the CDR3: TGCGCCAGCAGGTCGATCCTAAGTCGAGCGGCTACTAGCACAGATACGCAGTATTTT. It yields the protein CASRSILSRAATSTDTQYF.